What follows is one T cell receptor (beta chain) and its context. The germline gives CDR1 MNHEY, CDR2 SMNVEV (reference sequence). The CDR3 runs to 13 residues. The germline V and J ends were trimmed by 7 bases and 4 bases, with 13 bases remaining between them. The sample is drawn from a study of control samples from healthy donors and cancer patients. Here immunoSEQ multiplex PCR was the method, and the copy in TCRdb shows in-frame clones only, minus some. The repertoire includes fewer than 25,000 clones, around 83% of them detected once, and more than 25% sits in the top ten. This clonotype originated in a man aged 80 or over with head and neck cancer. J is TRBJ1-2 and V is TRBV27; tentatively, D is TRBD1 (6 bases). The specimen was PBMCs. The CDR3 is CASMTGSGYGYTF. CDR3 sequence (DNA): TGTGCCAGCATGACAGGTAGCGGCTATGGCTACACCTTC.